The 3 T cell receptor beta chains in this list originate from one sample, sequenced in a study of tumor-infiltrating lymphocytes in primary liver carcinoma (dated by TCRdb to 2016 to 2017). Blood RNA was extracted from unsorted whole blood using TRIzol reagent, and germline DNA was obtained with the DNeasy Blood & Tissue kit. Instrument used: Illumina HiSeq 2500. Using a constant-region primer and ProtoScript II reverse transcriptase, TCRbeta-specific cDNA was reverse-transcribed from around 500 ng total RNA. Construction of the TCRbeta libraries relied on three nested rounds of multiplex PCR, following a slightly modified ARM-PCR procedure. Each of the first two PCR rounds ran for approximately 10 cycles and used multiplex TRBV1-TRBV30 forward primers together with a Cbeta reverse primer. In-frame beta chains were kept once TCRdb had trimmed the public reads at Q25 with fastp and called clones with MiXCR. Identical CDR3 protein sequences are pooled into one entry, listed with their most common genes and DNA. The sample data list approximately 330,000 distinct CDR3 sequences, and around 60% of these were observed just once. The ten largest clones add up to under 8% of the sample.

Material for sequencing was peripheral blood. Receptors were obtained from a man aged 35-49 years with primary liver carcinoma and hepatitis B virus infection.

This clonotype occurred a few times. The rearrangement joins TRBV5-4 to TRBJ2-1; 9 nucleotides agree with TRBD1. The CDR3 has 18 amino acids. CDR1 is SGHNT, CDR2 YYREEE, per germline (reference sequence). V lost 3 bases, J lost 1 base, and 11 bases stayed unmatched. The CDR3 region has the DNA TGTGCCAGCAGCTCGTCCCGGGACAGGGTATATTCCTACAATGAGCAGTTCTTC. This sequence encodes CASSSSRDRVYSYNEQFF.

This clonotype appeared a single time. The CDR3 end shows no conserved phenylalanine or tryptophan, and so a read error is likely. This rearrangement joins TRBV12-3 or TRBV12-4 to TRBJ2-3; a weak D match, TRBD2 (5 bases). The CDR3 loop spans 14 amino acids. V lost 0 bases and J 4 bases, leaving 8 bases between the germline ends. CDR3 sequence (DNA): TGTGCCAGCAGTTTAGCGGGAGCCTCAGATACGCAGTATTCT. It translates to CASSLAGASDTQYS.

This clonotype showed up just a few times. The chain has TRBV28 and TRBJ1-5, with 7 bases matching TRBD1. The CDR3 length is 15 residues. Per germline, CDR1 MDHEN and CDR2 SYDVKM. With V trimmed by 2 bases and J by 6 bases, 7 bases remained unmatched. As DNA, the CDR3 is TGTGCCAGCAGTTTAGGAAGCAGGGGGGTTCAGCCCCAGCATTTT. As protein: CASSLGSRGVQPQHF.